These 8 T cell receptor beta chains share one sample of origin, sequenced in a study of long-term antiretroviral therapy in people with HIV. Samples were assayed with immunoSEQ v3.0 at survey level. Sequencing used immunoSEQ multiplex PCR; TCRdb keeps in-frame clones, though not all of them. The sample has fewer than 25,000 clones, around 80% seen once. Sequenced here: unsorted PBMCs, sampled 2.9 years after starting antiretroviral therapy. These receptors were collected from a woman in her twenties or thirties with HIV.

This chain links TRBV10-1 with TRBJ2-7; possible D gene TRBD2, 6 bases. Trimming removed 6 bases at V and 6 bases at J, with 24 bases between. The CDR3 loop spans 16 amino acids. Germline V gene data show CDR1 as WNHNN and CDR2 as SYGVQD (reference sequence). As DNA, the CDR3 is TGCGCCAGCAGGATGGACCGGGACTGCCGTGGGGGCGAGCAGTACGTC. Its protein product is CASRMDRDCRGGEQYV.

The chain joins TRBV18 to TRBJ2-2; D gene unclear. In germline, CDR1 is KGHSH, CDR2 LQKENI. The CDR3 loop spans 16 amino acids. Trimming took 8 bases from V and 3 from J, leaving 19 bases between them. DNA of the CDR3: TGTGCCAGCACGGGCATTCTAGAAGGGTACACCGGGGAGCTGTTTTTT. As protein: CASTGILEGYTGELFF.

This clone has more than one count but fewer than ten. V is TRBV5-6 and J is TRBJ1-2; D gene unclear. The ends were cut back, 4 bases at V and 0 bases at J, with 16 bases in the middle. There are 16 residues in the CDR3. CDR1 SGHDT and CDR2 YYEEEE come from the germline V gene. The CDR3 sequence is CASSKPPTVSNYGYTF. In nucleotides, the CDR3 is TGTGCCAGCAGCAAACCTCCCACCGTTTCTAACTATGGCTACACCTTC.

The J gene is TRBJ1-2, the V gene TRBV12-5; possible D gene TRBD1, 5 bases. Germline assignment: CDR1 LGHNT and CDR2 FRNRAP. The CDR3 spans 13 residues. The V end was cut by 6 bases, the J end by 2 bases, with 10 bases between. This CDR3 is CASGRDGNYGYTF. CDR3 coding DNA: TGTGCTAGTGGCAGGGACGGAAACTATGGCTACACCTTC.

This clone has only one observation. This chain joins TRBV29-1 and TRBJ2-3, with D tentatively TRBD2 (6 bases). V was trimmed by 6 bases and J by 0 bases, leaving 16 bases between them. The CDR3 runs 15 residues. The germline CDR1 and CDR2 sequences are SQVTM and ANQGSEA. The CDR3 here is CSVELTRLSTDTQYF. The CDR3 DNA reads TGCAGCGTGGAGCTGACTAGATTAAGCACAGATACGCAGTATTTT.

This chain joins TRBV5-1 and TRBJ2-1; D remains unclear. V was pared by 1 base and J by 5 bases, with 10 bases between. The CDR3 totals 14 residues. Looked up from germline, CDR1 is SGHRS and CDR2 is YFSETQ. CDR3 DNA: TGCGCCAGCAGCTTGTATCTTTGGGACAATGAGCAGTTCTTC. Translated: CASSLYLWDNEQFF.

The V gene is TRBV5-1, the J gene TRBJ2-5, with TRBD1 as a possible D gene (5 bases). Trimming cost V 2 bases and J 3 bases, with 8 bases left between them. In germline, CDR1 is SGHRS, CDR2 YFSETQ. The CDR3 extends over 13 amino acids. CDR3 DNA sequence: TGCGCCAGCAGCTTAACAGGAGAAGAGACCCAGTACTTC. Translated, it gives CASSLTGEETQYF. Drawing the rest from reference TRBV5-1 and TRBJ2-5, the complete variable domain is KAGVTQTPRYLIKTRGQQVTLSCSPISGHRSVSWYQQTPGQGLQFLFEYFSETQRNKGNFPGRFSGRQFSNSRSEMNVSTLELGDSALYLCASSLTGEETQYFGPGTRLLVL.

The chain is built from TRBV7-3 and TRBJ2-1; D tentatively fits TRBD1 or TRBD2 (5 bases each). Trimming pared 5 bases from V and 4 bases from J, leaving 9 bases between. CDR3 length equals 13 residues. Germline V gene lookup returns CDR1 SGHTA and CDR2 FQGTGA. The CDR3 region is CASSPWGYNEQFF. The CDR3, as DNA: TGTGCCAGCAGCCCCTGGGGGTACAATGAGCAGTTCTTC. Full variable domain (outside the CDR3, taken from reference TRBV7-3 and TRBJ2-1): GAGVSQTPSNKVTEKGKYVELRCDPISGHTALYWYRQSLGQGPEFLIYFQGTGAADDSGLPNDRFFAVRPEGSVSTLKIQRTERGDSAVYLCASSPWGYNEQFFGPGTRLTVL.